A single T cell receptor beta chain is shown here with its context. Its antigen is not identified. The sample comes from a study of T cell responses to AZD1222 COVID-19 vaccine. Looked up from germline, CDR1 is MNHEY and CDR2 is SVGAGI. V dropped 8 bases and J dropped 1 base, with 8 bases sitting between them. CDR3 size: 13 residues. Points from the study as a whole: Dominant CD4 TCR responses targeted spike regions 160-218 and 743-854. Seropositive status at baseline applied to only five or six AZD1222 recipients. Females made up more of the donors, who were largely white British, and clonal diversity may have come out too low. A reported finding is that nearly half of spike-specific TCRs target unmutated variant regions.

The table came from immunoSEQ multiplex PCR; TCRdb's copy has only in-frame clones and leaves some out. This table holds 250,000 to 300,000 clones, almost 95% found once. The sequencing used peripheral blood, collected 28 days after the second AZD1222 dose. This receptor was obtained from an adult who received the AZD1222 COVID-19 vaccine. This chain links TRBV6-5 with TRBJ2-2, with D unresolved. DNA for the CDR3: TGTGCCAGCTCCAAGGGGAACACCGGGGAGCTGTTTTTT. Encoded protein: CASSKGNTGELFF.